This T cell receptor beta chain was captured in a study of blood T cell repertoires in COVID-19. Study-level background: Acute and convalescent COVID-19 specimens originated in the United States, Italy and Spain. Sample material is recorded as cDNA or gDNA derived from T cells, B-cell-depleted T cells, or PBMCs.

In the original analysis: Estimates of nucleated cell counts were drawn from the amplification of reference gene primers. TCRdb's table, derived via immunoSEQ multiplex PCR, lists solely in-frame clones and lacks some. V and J calls and clone size follow that table, whereas D and trimming were derived from the DNA. The sample records a few hundred thousand clones, 70% to 90% being singletons. Germline V gene lookup returns CDR1 LNHDA and CDR2 SQIVND (reference sequence). The CDR3 is 16 amino acids. The V segment lost 4 bases and the J segment 1 base; nucleotides outside the gene matches: 5. For this clone: This specimen includes other DNA sequences encoding the same CDR3.

The specimen was peripheral blood. This clonotype was sampled from a man younger than 35 with active or convalescent COVID-19. The chain uses TRBV19 and TRBJ1-5; 9 bases fit TRBD1. CDR3 DNA sequence: TGTGCCAGTAGTACACAGGGGGCCGGGAGCAATCAGCCCCAGCATTTT. This sequence encodes CASSTQGAGSNQPQHF.